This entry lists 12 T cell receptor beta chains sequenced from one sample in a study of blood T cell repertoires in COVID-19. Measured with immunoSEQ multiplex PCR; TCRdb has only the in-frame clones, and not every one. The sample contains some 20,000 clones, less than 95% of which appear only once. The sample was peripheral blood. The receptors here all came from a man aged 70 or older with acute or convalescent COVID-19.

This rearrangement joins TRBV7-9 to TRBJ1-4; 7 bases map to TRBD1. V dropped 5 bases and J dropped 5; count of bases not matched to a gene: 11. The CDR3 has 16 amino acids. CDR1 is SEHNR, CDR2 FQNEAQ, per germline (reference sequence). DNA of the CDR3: TGTGCCAGCAGCGTCGCCAGGGGGAAATACAATGAAAAACTGTTTTTT. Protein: CASSVARGKYNEKLFF. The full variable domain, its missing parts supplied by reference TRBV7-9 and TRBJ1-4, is DTGVSQNPRHKITKRGQNVTFRCDPISEHNRLYWYRQTLGQGPEFLTYFQNEAQLEKSRLLSDRFSAERPKGSFSTLEIQRTEQGDSAMYLCASSVARGKYNEKLFFGSGTQLSVL.

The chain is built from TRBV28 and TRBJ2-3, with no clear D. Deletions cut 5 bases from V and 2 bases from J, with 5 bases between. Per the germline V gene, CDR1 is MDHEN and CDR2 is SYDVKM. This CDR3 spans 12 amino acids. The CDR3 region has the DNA TGTGCCAGCAGTCAAAACACAGATACGCAGTATTTT. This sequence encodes CASSQNTDTQYF.

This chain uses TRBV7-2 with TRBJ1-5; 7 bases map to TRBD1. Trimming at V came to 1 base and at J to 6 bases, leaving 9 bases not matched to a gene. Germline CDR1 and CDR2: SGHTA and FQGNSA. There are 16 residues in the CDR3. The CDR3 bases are TGTGCCAGCAGCTTAGTAGGGGGCGCGGTAGGTCAGCCCCAGCATTTT. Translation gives CASSLVGGAVGQPQHF.

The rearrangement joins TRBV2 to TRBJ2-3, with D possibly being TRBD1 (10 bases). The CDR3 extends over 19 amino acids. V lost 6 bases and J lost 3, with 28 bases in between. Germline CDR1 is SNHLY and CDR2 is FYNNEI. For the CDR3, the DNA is TGTGCCAGCAGAGGGGACAGGGGCTGGCGGGAGGGCCGAACAGATACGCAGTATTTT. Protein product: CASRGDRGWREGRTDTQYF. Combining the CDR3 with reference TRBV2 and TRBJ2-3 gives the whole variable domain EPEVTQTPSHQVTQMGQEVILRCVPISNHLYFYWYRQILGQKVEFLVSFYNNEISEKSEIFDDQFSVERPDGSNFTLKIRSTKLEDSAMYFCASRGDRGWREGRTDTQYFGPGTRLTVL.

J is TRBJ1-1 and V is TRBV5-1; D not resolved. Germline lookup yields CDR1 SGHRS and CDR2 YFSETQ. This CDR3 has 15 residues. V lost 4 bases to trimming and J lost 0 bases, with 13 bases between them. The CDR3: CASSPHGLMNTEAFF. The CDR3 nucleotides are TGCGCCAGCAGCCCGCATGGACTTATGAACACTGAAGCTTTCTTT.

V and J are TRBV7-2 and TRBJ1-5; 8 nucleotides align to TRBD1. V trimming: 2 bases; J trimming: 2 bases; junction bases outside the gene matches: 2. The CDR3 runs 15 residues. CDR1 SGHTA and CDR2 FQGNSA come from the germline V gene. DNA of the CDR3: TGTGCCAGCAGCTTAAAGGGACAGGGCAATCAGCCCCAGCATTTT. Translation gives CASSLKGQGNQPQHF.

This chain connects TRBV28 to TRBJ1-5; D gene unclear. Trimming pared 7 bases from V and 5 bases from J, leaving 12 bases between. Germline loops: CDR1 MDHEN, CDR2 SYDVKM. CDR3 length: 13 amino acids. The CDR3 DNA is TGTGCCAGCAACTACGGGGTTGATCAGCCCCAGCATTTT. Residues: CASNYGVDQPQHF.

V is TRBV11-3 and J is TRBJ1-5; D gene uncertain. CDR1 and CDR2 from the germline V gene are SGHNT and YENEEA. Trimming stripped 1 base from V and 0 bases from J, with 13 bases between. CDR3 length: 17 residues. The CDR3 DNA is TGTGCCAGCAGCTTAGGGGCGCGGGGAGGTAGCAATCAGCCCCAGCATTTT. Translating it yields CASSLGARGGSNQPQHF.

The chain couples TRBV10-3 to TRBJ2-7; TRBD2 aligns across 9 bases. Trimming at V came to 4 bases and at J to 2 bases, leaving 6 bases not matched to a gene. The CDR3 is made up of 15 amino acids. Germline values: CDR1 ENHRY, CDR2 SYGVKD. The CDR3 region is CAISAPTSGPYEQYF. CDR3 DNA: TGTGCCATCAGTGCCCCGACTAGCGGCCCCTACGAGCAGTACTTC.

The CDR3 DNA reads as TGTGCCAGCAGCCAGCAGGACTATAATTCACCCCTCCACTTT. Amino acids: CASSQQDYNSPLHF. The V and J genes are TRBV3-1 (or the pseudogene TRBV3-2) and TRBJ1-6; D remains ambiguous. CDR3 size: 14 residues. V was cut by 3 bases and J by 3 bases, with 6 bases left in between. The V gene's germline CDR1 is LGHDT and CDR2 YNNKEL (reference sequence).

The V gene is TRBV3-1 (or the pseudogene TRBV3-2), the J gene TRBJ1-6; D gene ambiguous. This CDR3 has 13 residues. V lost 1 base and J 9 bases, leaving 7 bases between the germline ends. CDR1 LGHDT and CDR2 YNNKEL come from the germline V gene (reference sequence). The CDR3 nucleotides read TGTGCCAGCAGCCAAGTCTCTTCTTCACCCCTCCACTTT. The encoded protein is CASSQVSSSPLHF.

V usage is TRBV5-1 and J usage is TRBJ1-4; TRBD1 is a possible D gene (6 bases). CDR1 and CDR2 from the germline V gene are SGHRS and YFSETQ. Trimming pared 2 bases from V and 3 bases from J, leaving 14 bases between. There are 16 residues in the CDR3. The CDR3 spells CASSFNVQGANEKLFF. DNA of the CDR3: TGCGCCAGCAGCTTCAATGTACAGGGCGCTAATGAAAAACTGTTTTTT.